The 9 T cell receptor beta chains in this list originate from one sample, sequenced in a study of shared clonotypes between healthy human individuals. CD45RO-negative CD8 cells positively selected for CCR7 made up the naive population, which excluded terminally differentiated effector memory CD45RA+ cells. Clones were read by immunoSEQ multiplex PCR, and TCRdb kept only the in-frame ones, dropping some. The profile shows approximately 2,000,000 clones, 93% of them singletons. The sequenced sample consisted of naive CD8+ T cells from PBMCs. All receptors come from a man younger than 35 in good health. Some clones in this sample may be carry-over from other donors' samples.

The V and J genes are TRBV28 and TRBJ2-5; no clear D gene. Germline V gene data show CDR1 as MDHEN and CDR2 as SYDVKM. The CDR3 totals 13 residues. V was pared by 2 bases and J by 3 bases, with 7 bases between. The CDR3 reads CASSLLDKETQYF. In DNA form, the CDR3 reads TGTGCCAGCAGTTTACTAGACAAAGAGACCCAGTACTTC.

About this clone: The sample holds other DNA sequences that translate to the same CDR3. J is TRBJ2-7 and V is TRBV4-3, with 8 bases identical to TRBD1. The CDR3 runs to 14 residues. V was clipped by 3 bases and J by 1 base; unmatched bases: 2. The germline gives CDR1 LGHNA, CDR2 YSLEER. The CDR3 DNA sequence: TGCGCCAGCAGCCACGGACAGGGATCCTACGAGCAGTACTTC. Translation: CASSHGQGSYEQYF.

This clone has only one observation. The V call is TRBV7-3, the J call TRBJ2-3, with a possible D match to TRBD2 (5 bases). The germline V gene has CDR1 SGHTA and CDR2 FQGTGA. The germline V and J ends were trimmed by 1 base and 6 bases, with 14 bases remaining between them. This CDR3 spans 15 amino acids. The CDR3 DNA follows: TGTGCCAGCAGCTTAATAGGCGGGTGGCGGGATACGCAGTATTTT. Translation: CASSLIGGWRDTQYF.

The chain couples TRBV6-1 to TRBJ1-1; the D is unclear. Trimming cost V 6 bases and J 1 base, with 12 bases left between them. The CDR3 extends over 14 amino acids. CDR1 and CDR2 (germline): MNHNS, SASEGT. For the CDR3, the DNA is TGTGCCAGCAGGACCCCGGGAGGGAACACTGAAGCTTTCTTT. Amino acids: CASRTPGGNTEAFF.

This chain uses TRBV7-2 with TRBJ1-2; D might be TRBD1 (5 bases). Germline CDR1 SGHTA, CDR2 FQGNSA. The length of the CDR3 is 14 residues. V lost 5 bases, J lost 4 bases, and 14 bases lay in between. For the CDR3, the DNA is TGTGCCAGCAGCCCACCCGGGACTATCTATGGCTACACCTTC. Translating gives CASSPPGTIYGYTF.

In its sample, this clone was seen a few times. The CDR3 sequence: CASSIDKETQYF. Here the CDR3 DNA reads TGTGCCAGCAGCATAGATAAAGAGACCCAGTACTTC. V gene TRBV5-6 combines with J gene TRBJ2-5; no reliable D call. Trimming removed 4 bases at V and 3 bases at J, with 7 bases between. Germline V CDR1 and CDR2: SGHDT, YYEEEE. The CDR3 has 12 residues.

The chain has TRBV7-9 and TRBJ2-3, with no clear D. From germline, CDR1 is SEHNR and CDR2 FQNEAQ (reference sequence). There are 8 residues in the CDR3. Trimming removed 5 bases from V and 14 bases from J, with 5 bases in between. The DNA of the CDR3 is TGTGCCAGCAGCCCCCCGTATTTT. This translates into CASSPPYF.

The rearrangement uses TRBV7-6 and TRBJ2-6, with D hard to call. The CDR3 has 15 residues. Germline V gene data show CDR1 as SGHVS and CDR2 as FNYEAQ. V was clipped by 5 bases and J by 0 bases, with 8 bases between them. The CDR3 nucleotides are TGTGCCAGCAGCGCAGGCCCCTCTGGGGCCAACGTCCTGACTTTC. Its protein product is CASSAGPSGANVLTF.

The chain combines TRBV13 with TRBJ2-7; D uncertain. Germline V gene sequence: CDR1 PRHDT, CDR2 FYEKMQ (reference sequence). CDR3 length: 13 residues. V was cut by 5 bases and J by 1 base, with 9 bases left in between. Written as DNA, the CDR3 is TGTGCCAGCAGCGCCAGGTATTCCTACGAGCAGTACTTC. Its protein product is CASSARYSYEQYF.